What follows is one TCR beta chain and its context. The target antigen is unknown. Primers included in the PCR were 60 Vbeta and 13 Jbeta primers. Only in-frame clones appear in the TCRdb table, and some are missing; sequencing was by immunoSEQ multiplex PCR. The profile shows about 190,000 clones, about 81% of them singletons. This sample was included in a study of cytomegalovirus exposure and HLA in healthy donors. General study results and limits: TCR beta chain V- and J-gene trimming was linked, in a later analysis, to a missense variant in DCLRE1C. Among TCR beta chains, those listed as cytomegalovirus-associated numbered some 160. As was reported, the classifier diagnosed cytomegalovirus status with high specificity and sensitivity.

Germline assignment: CDR1 WSHSY and CDR2 SAAADI. This CDR3 has 15 residues. The trim removed 4 bases at V and 6 bases at J, leaving 3 bases unmatched. This chain connects TRBV10-2 to TRBJ2-2; 12 bases line up with TRBD2. This TCR came from a woman younger than 30 in good health and CMV-seronegative. What was sequenced was PBMCs. The DNA of the CDR3 is TGCGCCAGCAGTGTCCCTAGCGGGAGGGCCGGGGAGCTGTTTTTT. It yields the protein CASSVPSGRAGELFF.